Given below is one T cell receptor beta chain in context. The entry originates in a study of blood T cell repertoires in COVID-19. The overall study: Samples taken during acute and convalescent COVID-19 were collected in the United States, Italy and Spain.

Methods used by the authors: By means of reference gene primer amplification, nucleated cell counts were estimated. Assay: immunoSEQ multiplex PCR; the TCRdb copy retains only in-frame clones and omits some. Clone size and V and J calls were adopted from that table, with D and trimming inferred from the DNA. The sample consists of roughly 110,000 clones, 70% to 90% of them appearing once. Material for sequencing was peripheral blood. This receptor was identified in a man aged 40-50 years with acute or convalescent COVID-19.

The CDR3: CASSLMRSGTEAFF. The CDR3 bases are TGTGCCAGCAGCTTAATGCGGTCGGGCACTGAAGCTTTCTTT. This chain connects TRBV7-9 to TRBJ1-1; D is ambiguous. The CDR3 is 14 residues long. Germline-derived CDR1 and CDR2 are SEHNR and FQNEAQ (reference sequence). V lost 2 bases to trimming and J lost 4 bases, with 11 bases between them.